The entry below gives a single T cell receptor beta chain sequence along with its context. The data derive from a study of blood T cell repertoires in COVID-19. As for the study in general: Samples came from the United States, Italy and Spain, spanning acute and convalescent COVID-19.

Germline V gives CDR1 SGDLS, CDR2 YYNGEE. Trimming took 2 bases from V and 2 from J, leaving 17 bases between them. The CDR3 contains 16 residues. TCRdb's table, derived via immunoSEQ multiplex PCR, lists solely in-frame clones and lacks some. The table lists around 270,000 clones, more than 85% of them singletons. The sequence derives from a middle-aged man with acute or convalescent COVID-19. The source material was peripheral blood. The chain is built from TRBV9 and TRBJ2-7; TRBD1 might be the D (5 bases). This chain's CDR3 is CASSVHLVQDPYEQYF. The DNA for the CDR3 is TGTGCCAGCAGCGTGCATTTAGTACAGGACCCCTACGAGCAGTACTTC.